This TCR beta chain was recovered during a study of cytomegalovirus exposure and HLA in healthy donors. Some clones are missing from TCRdb's copy, which holds only in-frame ones; the method was immunoSEQ multiplex PCR. This table holds 200,000 to 250,000 clones, approximately 80% found once. CDR3 length: 14 amino acids. Looked up from germline, CDR1 is MDHEN and CDR2 is SYDVKM. Unmatched junction bases numbered 5, after V lost 6 bases and J lost 3 bases. Sequencing was carried out using PBMCs. This sequence originates from a woman between 25 and 40 years old in good health and CMV-seropositive. The chain uses TRBV28 and TRBJ1-5; 7 positions agree with TRBD1. CDR3: CASRLTGHNQPQHF. Written as DNA, the CDR3 is TGTGCCAGCAGGCTGACAGGGCACAATCAGCCCCAGCATTTT.